Each of the 12 T cell receptor beta chains below was sequenced from the same sample in a study of blood T cell repertoires in COVID-19. The table came from immunoSEQ multiplex PCR; TCRdb's copy has only in-frame clones and leaves some out. The sample contains hundreds of thousands of clones, roughly 86% of which appear only once. Sequenced material: PBMCs or T cells enriched from blood (not recorded which). These receptors were collected from a woman aged 30 to 39 who had recovered from COVID-19.

The chain couples TRBV6-1 to TRBJ1-4; no clear D. Germline V gene lookup returns CDR1 MNHNS and CDR2 SASEGT. This CDR3 is 15 amino acids long. Trimming left V 0 bases short and J 2 bases short, with 7 bases between. CDR3 bases: TGTGCCAGCAGTGAAGCGAGCGGGACTAATGAAAAACTGTTTTTT. This sequence encodes CASSEASGTNEKLFF.

The V and J genes are TRBV19 and TRBJ1-5; no clear D. The CDR3 totals 13 residues. CDR1 is LNHDA, CDR2 SQIVND, per germline (reference sequence). V lost 7 bases to trimming and J lost 0 bases, with 7 bases between them. DNA for the CDR3: TGTGCCAGTACGAGCTATAGCAATCAGCCCCAGCATTTT. Translation: CASTSYSNQPQHF.

V usage is TRBV30 and J usage is TRBJ2-1; D possibly corresponds to TRBD2 (6 bases). The CDR3 covers 13 residues. V lost 3 bases and J lost 4, with 10 bases in between. The germline gives CDR1 GTSNPN, CDR2 SVGIG (reference sequence). The DNA of the CDR3 is TGTGCCTGGAGCGGGAGTTTTTACAATGAGCAGTTCTTC. It is translated as CAWSGSFYNEQFF.

The chain has TRBV4-1 and TRBJ1-2; D is perhaps TRBD1 (6 bases). Looked up from germline, CDR1 is MGHRA and CDR2 is YSYEKL. This CDR3 spans 15 amino acids. The V gene lost 2 bases and the J gene lost 0 bases, with 10 bases spanning the gap. The CDR3 sequence is CASSQLAGANYGYTF. CDR3 DNA sequence: TGCGCCAGCAGCCAATTAGCAGGGGCTAACTATGGCTACACCTTC.

The chain employs TRBV3-1 (or the pseudogene TRBV3-2) and TRBJ1-2, with D perhaps matching TRBD1 (5 bases). Trimming stripped 1 base from V and 6 bases from J, with 21 bases between. This CDR3 spans 17 amino acids. The germline V gene encodes CDR1 LGHDT and CDR2 YNNKEL (reference sequence). The DNA for the CDR3 is TGTGCCAGCAGCCAAGTGATAGAAGGGGATCTTGTGGATGGCTACACCTTC. Its translation: CASSQVIEGDLVDGYTF.

This sequence joins TRBV18 and TRBJ2-7; D possibly corresponds to TRBD1 (6 bases). Trimming took 3 bases from V and 2 from J, leaving 14 bases between them. Germline-derived CDR1 and CDR2 are KGHSH and LQKENI. CDR3 length: 15 residues. Here the CDR3 DNA reads TGTGCCAGCTCACCCGCCGGGACACGTACCTACGAGCAGTACTTC. Translating gives CASSPAGTRTYEQYF. Complete variable domain (other parts from reference TRBV18 and TRBJ2-7): NAGVMQNPRHLVRRRGQEARLRCSPMKGHSHVYWYRQLPEEGLKFMVYLQKENIIDESGMPKERFSAEFPKEGPSILRIQQVVRGDSAAYFCASSPAGTRTYEQYFGPGTRLTVT.

This clone has a handful of counts. J is TRBJ2-5 and V is TRBV5-4, with D tentatively TRBD2 (6 bases). The CDR3 runs 15 residues. Trimming left V 4 bases short and J 0 bases short, with 13 bases between. Germline lookup yields CDR1 SGHNT and CDR2 YYREEE (reference sequence). The CDR3 reads CASSARRGDQETQYF. The CDR3, as DNA: TGTGCCAGCAGCGCCCGGCGCGGGGACCAAGAGACCCAGTACTTC.

The CDR3 reads CASSPLTRIKTQYF. The CDR3 DNA reads TGTGCCAGCAGTCCTCTGACTAGGATAAAGACCCAGTACTTC. The chain uses TRBV27 and TRBJ2-5, with TRBD2 as a possible D gene (6 bases). V was pared by 5 bases and J by 6 bases, with 16 bases between. Germline V gene data show CDR1 as MNHEY and CDR2 as SMNVEV (reference sequence). The length of the CDR3 is 14 residues.

The chain uses TRBV20-1 and TRBJ1-4; the match to TRBD1 covers 7 bases. Losses at the gene ends were 3 bases for V and 13 bases for J; bases not matched to a gene: 11. This CDR3 spans 13 amino acids. Germline loops: CDR1 DFQATT, CDR2 SNEGSKA (reference sequence). The CDR3 nucleotides read TGCAGTGCTAGTACCGTGGACAGGCATGGACTGTTTTTT. Its translation: CSASTVDRHGLFF.

This clone was seen only a few times. Other nucleotide sequences in the sample specify the same CDR3. This chain connects TRBV6-5 to TRBJ2-1; TRBD2 is a possible D gene (5 bases). V lost 2 bases, J lost 7 bases, and 6 bases lay in between. The CDR3 has 12 amino acids. From germline, CDR1 is MNHEY and CDR2 SVGAGI. The DNA of the CDR3 is TGTGCCAGCAGTTACCGGGGTAATGAGCAGTTCTTC. Translation: CASSYRGNEQFF.

The rearrangement joins TRBV28 to TRBJ2-1; 9 nucleotides line up with TRBD1. The CDR3 is 16 residues long. In germline, CDR1 is MDHEN, CDR2 SYDVKM. V lost 6 bases, J lost 4 bases, and 10 bases stayed unmatched. CDR3 region: CASRQAGTGWYNEQFF. CDR3 nucleotides: TGTGCCAGCAGGCAAGCCGGGACAGGGTGGTACAATGAGCAGTTCTTC.

The CDR3 DNA reads as TGTGCCAGCAGTGATATCTTGGGGGCAGGGTCGAACTATGGCTACACCTTC. Residues: CASSDILGAGSNYGYTF. The chain links TRBV2 to TRBJ1-2; D is possibly TRBD1 (6 bases). CDR3 length: 17 amino acids. Looked up from germline, CDR1 is SNHLY and CDR2 is FYNNEI. Trimming removed 3 bases from V and 2 bases from J, with 19 bases in between. Full variable domain (outside the CDR3, taken from reference TRBV2 and TRBJ1-2): EPEVTQTPSHQVTQMGQEVILRCVPISNHLYFYWYRQILGQKVEFLVSFYNNEISEKSEIFDDQFSVERPDGSNFTLKIRSTKLEDSAMYFCASSDILGAGSNYGYTFGSGTRLTVV.